This entry concerns a single TCR beta chain. Its antigen specificity is not known. No much larger clone is present one base from it, and per-base qualities are unavailable. PBMCs were isolated by Ficoll-Paque density gradient centrifugation. The run used an Illumina NovaSeq 6000. TCRalpha and TCRbeta cDNA libraries were built by 5'RACE with constant-segment primers, adding sample barcodes and unique molecular identifiers. Trizol reagent was used to extract RNA from every sample. Libraries were amplified in two PCR steps, with a second sample barcode and Illumina TruSeq adapters added in the second step. Sequencing of the libraries was done on an Illumina NovaSeq, producing 2 x 150 bp paired-end reads. The original pipeline was this. The reads were demultiplexed and collapsed into UMI-guided consensus sequences using migec v1.2.7. Using mixcr v2.1.11, the UMI consensuses were aligned to TRA and TRB V and J templates and assembled into clonotypes. Clonotypes were classified as expanded or contracted when called significant by both edgeR and NoisET, with noise models trained on biological replicates. For edgeR calls, the thresholds were a false discovery rate-adjusted p below 0.01 and a log2 fold-change of 1. As an exploratory analysis of dynamics, PCA with hierarchical clustering was applied to max-normalized trajectories of the 1000 most abundant clonotypes. Separately sequenced CD4+ and CD8+ repertoires were used to assign a CD4 or CD8 phenotype to each responding clone. TCRdb reprocessed the public reads (quality trimming at Q25 with fastp, clone calling with MiXCR) and kept in-frame beta chains. Each record represents a unique CDR3 protein, reported with the most common genes and DNA among its rows. In this record, the V and J calls reflect TCRdb's handling and not the investigators' own analysis. This sample holds tens of thousands of distinct CDR3 sequences; approximately 15% were observed only once. 25% to 35% of the sample belongs to the ten largest clones.

The data were obtained in a study of T-cell memory formation after mild COVID-19 listed by TCRdb under 2021. Context from the whole study: TCR sequence clusters from the two donors were largely donor specific. In two donors, T-cell clones that expanded and contracted after mild COVID-19 were tracked by sequencing TCRalpha and TCRbeta repertoires over time. The cohort was made up of two young adult volunteers, one female and one male, who were previously healthy. Points the paper makes about the study in general: Only a couple of mild cases were covered by the study, and larger cohorts that include severe cases with pre-infection samples were considered necessary. SARS-CoV-2 specificity was not confirmed for the second-wave clones peaking on day 37. Balanced CD4/CD8 phenotypes were observed for clones contracting from day 15 to 85, whereas a bias towards CD4+ was observed for a second wave of clones expanding from day 15 to 37. Some responding clones were detected in pre-infection memory, which suggested that pre-existing cross-reactive memory T cells had joined the SARS-CoV-2 response. Contracting CD4+ clones were found mainly in CM and EM memory subsets, while CD8+ clones were enriched in EMRA.

Sequences were obtained from PBMCs or a T cell subset sorted from them (not recorded which). The TCR was taken from an adult woman who had mild COVID-19 (a few samples of this study predate the infection). The sample titles of this study are shuffled in the database, so cell type and time point are left out; the donor was told from shared clones.

The DNA is TGCGCCAGCAGCTCCTGGGGGGACACTGAAGCTTTCTTT. Its amino acids are CASSSWGDTEAFF. The chain is encoded by TRBV5-1 joined to TRBJ1-1; 5 matching bases give a weak D call of TRBD1. Trimming takes 3 bases from V and 3 bases from J, and the germline ends sit 9 bases apart. From the germline V gene, CDR1 is SGHRS and CDR2 is YFSETQ. From the cysteine through the phenylalanine, the CDR3 covers 13 amino acids. Only the CDR3 part of the read is kept: 39 bases, read in frame from the first base.